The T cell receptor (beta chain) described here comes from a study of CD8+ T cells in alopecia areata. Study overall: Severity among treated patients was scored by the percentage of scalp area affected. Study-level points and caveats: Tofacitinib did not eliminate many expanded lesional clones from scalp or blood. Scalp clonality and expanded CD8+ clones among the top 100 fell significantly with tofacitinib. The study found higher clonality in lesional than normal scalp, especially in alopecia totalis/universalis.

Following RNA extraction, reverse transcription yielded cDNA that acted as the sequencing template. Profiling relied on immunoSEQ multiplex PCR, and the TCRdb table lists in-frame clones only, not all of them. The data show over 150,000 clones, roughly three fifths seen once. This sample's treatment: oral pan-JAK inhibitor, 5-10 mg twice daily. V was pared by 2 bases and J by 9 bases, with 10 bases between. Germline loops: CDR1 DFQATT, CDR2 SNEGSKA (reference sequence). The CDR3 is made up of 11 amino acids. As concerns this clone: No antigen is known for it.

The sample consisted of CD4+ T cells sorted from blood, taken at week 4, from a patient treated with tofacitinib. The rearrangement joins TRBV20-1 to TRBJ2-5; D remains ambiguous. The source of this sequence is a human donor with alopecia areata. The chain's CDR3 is CSARSPLAQYF. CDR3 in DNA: TGCAGTGCTAGAAGCCCTTTGGCCCAGTACTTC.